These 21 T cell receptor beta chains share one sample of origin, sequenced in a study of control samples from healthy donors and cancer patients. Using immunoSEQ multiplex PCR, the repertoire was profiled, and TCRdb retains in-frame clones only, with some absent. The sample holds 95,000 to 150,000 clones, more than 70% seen once. The specimen sequenced was blood. These receptors all come from a man between 60 and 70 years old in good health.

This clone has a single count. The chain uses TRBV11-2 and TRBJ1-5, with TRBD1 as a possible D gene (5 bases). V was cut by 6 bases and J by 0 bases, with 15 bases left in between. The V gene's germline CDR1 is SGHAT and CDR2 FQNNGV. This CDR3 has 16 residues. The CDR3 DNA reads as TGTGCCAGCAGACGAGACAGAAACTATAGCAATCAGCCCCAGCATTTT. Its protein is CASRRDRNYSNQPQHF.

CDR3 sequence reads: CASSPRDRVAYGYTF. CDR3 coding DNA: TGTGCCAGCAGTCCCCGGGACAGGGTGGCCTATGGCTACACCTTC. The V and J genes are TRBV27 and TRBJ1-2; 9 nucleotides match TRBD1. The germline gives CDR1 MNHEY, CDR2 SMNVEV (reference sequence). Germline trimming cut 5 bases from V and 4 bases from J; bases unmatched to any gene: 8. The CDR3 covers 15 residues.

The chain uses TRBV3-1 (or the pseudogene TRBV3-2) and TRBJ2-2; 7 bases agree with TRBD2. The CDR3 runs 14 residues. Germline V CDR1 and CDR2: LGHDT, YNNKEL (reference sequence). J lost 6 bases, V lost 5 bases, and 6 bases had no gene match. CDR3 in amino acids: CASSTGSGAGELFF. CDR3 in DNA: TGTGCCAGCAGCACTGGAAGCGGGGCCGGGGAGCTGTTTTTT.

V is TRBV4-1 and J is TRBJ2-1; TRBD1 aligns across 7 bases. CDR1 MGHRA and CDR2 YSYEKL come from the germline V gene. Trimming removed 1 base from V and 5 bases from J; junction bases left unmatched: 8. The CDR3 is 16 amino acids. The CDR3 DNA sequence: TGCGCCAGCAGCCAAGCAAATTGGGACAGAAACAATGAGCAGTTCTTC. This translates into CASSQANWDRNNEQFF.

The V gene is TRBV7-8, the J gene TRBJ1-2; 7 bases are a match to TRBD1. Trimming cost V 2 bases and J 5 bases; bases outside gene matches: 5. Germline CDR1 SGHVS, CDR2 FQNEAQ. The CDR3 spans 14 residues. The CDR3 coding sequence is TGTGCCAGCAGCTTAATCGAGACAGGGTATGGCTACACCTTC. Residues: CASSLIETGYGYTF.

This clone was detected once. The CDR3 DNA sequence: TGCGCCAGCAGCTTCTTGGGACCGGGAGGTGGAAACACCATATATTTT. Amino acids: CASSFLGPGGGNTIYF. The chain employs TRBV5-1 and TRBJ1-3; weak D call: TRBD1 (5 bases). Per germline, CDR1 SGHRS and CDR2 YFSETQ. V lost 2 bases to trimming and J lost 3 bases, with 15 bases between them. The CDR3 is 16 residues long.

This chain links TRBV4-3 with TRBJ2-7; 7 bases are shared with TRBD1. CDR1 is LGHNA, CDR2 YSLEER, per germline. Trimming cost V 5 bases and J 0 bases; bases outside gene matches: 4. This CDR3 has 14 residues. CDR3: CASSLTGVSYEQYF. In DNA, the CDR3 is TGCGCCAGCAGCTTAACAGGGGTCTCCTACGAGCAGTACTTC.

This clone was seen once. The rearrangement links TRBV7-2 to TRBJ1-4, with D uncertain. Trimming pared 2 bases from V and 5 bases from J, leaving 12 bases between. Germline V CDR1 and CDR2: SGHTA, FQGNSA. The CDR3 sequence is 15 residues long. CDR3 in amino acids: CASSLSAVLNEKLFF. The CDR3 DNA is TGTGCCAGCAGCTTATCGGCAGTGCTGAATGAAAAACTGTTTTTT.

The genes are TRBV5-8 and TRBJ1-4; possibly TRBD1 for D (6 bases). The CDR3 sequence is 15 residues long. Germline assignment: CDR1 SGHTS and CDR2 YDEGEE. V shed 4 bases and J shed 8 bases, with 18 bases lying between them. The CDR3 region has the DNA TGTGCCAGCAGCCCTAATGGGGGGGCGCAAGAAAAACTGTTTTTT. Encoded protein: CASSPNGGAQEKLFF.

V usage is TRBV3-1 (or the pseudogene TRBV3-2) and J usage is TRBJ1-2, with 9 bases matching TRBD1. Germline CDR1 is LGHDT and CDR2 is YNNKEL (reference sequence). The junction had 13 bases not matched to a gene; V was cut back by 3 bases and J by 5 bases. This CDR3 comprises 17 residues. CDR3 amino acids: CASSQESTGGARYGYTF. CDR3 nucleotide sequence: TGTGCCAGCAGCCAGGAATCTACAGGGGGCGCGAGGTATGGCTACACCTTC.

This sequence joins TRBV6-5 and TRBJ1-1; D is unresolved. The CDR3 sequence is 13 residues long. CDR1 is MNHEY and CDR2 is SVGAGI in the germline V gene. Deletions cut 2 bases from V and 6 bases from J, with 10 bases between. The CDR3 DNA is TGTGCCAGCAGTTACAATCGTGGAGCTGAAGCTTTCTTT. It encodes CASSYNRGAEAFF.

V gene TRBV6-5 combines with J gene TRBJ2-3; 10 bases map to TRBD1. The germline V gene has CDR1 MNHEY and CDR2 SVGAGI. V dropped 6 bases and J dropped 7; count of bases not matched to a gene: 7. CDR3 length: 14 residues. The CDR3 region is CASRSGTGVNTQYF. The CDR3 DNA sequence: TGTGCCAGCAGAAGCGGGACAGGGGTGAATACGCAGTATTTT.

About this clone: Additional DNA sequences in this sample encode the identical CDR3. The V and J genes are TRBV12-3 or TRBV12-4 and TRBJ1-1; D remains unclear. The CDR3 runs 13 residues. V was trimmed by 3 bases and J by 1 base, leaving 6 bases between them. The CDR3 region is CASSFSRNTEAFF. DNA of the CDR3: TGTGCCAGCAGTTTTAGCAGGAACACTGAAGCTTTCTTT.

The J gene is TRBJ1-1, the V gene TRBV2, with a weak D call TRBD1 (5 bases). The germline gives CDR1 SNHLY, CDR2 FYNNEI. V was cut by 7 bases and J by 1 base, with 16 bases left in between. CDR3 size: 15 residues. The CDR3 sequence: CASIKMAGPNTEAFF. The CDR3 DNA sequence: TGTGCCAGCATCAAAATGGCAGGGCCGAACACTGAAGCTTTCTTT.

The chain is built from TRBV6-5 and TRBJ2-6, with D unclear. This CDR3 has 14 residues. V was clipped by 10 bases and J by 1 base, with 11 bases between them. The germline gives CDR1 MNHEY, CDR2 SVGAGI. The CDR3 is CAISVLSGANVLTF. The CDR3 coding sequence is TGTGCCATCTCAGTCCTGTCTGGGGCCAACGTCCTGACTTTC.

CDR3 protein: CASSFLSGSLYEQYF. CDR3 coding DNA: TGTGCCAGCAGCTTTTTGTCAGGGTCTCTCTACGAGCAGTACTTC. The chain couples TRBV5-6 to TRBJ2-7; weak D call: TRBD1 (5 bases). The ends were cut back, 2 bases at V and 3 bases at J, with 15 bases in the middle. This CDR3 region has 15 residues. Germline CDR1 reads SGHDT; CDR2 reads YYEEEE.

The chain couples TRBV28 to TRBJ1-5; 7 bases align to TRBD1. The CDR3 is made up of 15 amino acids. The J segment lost 5 bases and the V segment lost 3 bases, leaving 7 bases of the junction unmatched. Germline CDR1 reads MDHEN; CDR2 reads SYDVKM. CDR3 residues: CASSFPGGGYQPQHF. Here the CDR3 DNA reads TGTGCCAGCAGTTTCCCAGGGGGAGGGTATCAGCCCCAGCATTTT. Complete variable domain (other parts from reference TRBV28 and TRBJ1-5): DVKVTQSSRYLVKRTGEKVFLECVQDMDHENMFWYRQDPGLGLRLIYFSYDVKMKEKGDIPEGYSVSREKKERFSLILESASTNQTSMYLCASSFPGGGYQPQHFGDGTRLSIL.

This clone occurred a few times. The chain uses TRBV12-3 or TRBV12-4 and TRBJ1-3; D call uncertain. The CDR3 totals 13 residues. V lost 6 bases, J lost 0 bases, and 6 bases lay in between. CDR3 in amino acids: CASRYVSGNTIYF. As DNA, the CDR3 is TGTGCCAGCAGATATGTCTCTGGAAACACCATATATTTT.

The chain combines TRBV7-2 with TRBJ1-2; 9 bases are a match to TRBD1. This CDR3 comprises 15 residues. The V gene end was trimmed by 5 bases and the J gene end by 8 bases; junction bases not matched to a gene: 12. Germline CDR1 is SGHTA and CDR2 is FQGNSA. The CDR3 reads CASSQGGQGQGGYTF. The CDR3 nucleotides are TGTGCCAGCAGCCAGGGGGGACAGGGACAAGGAGGCTACACCTTC.

The J gene is TRBJ1-2, the V gene TRBV28; a weak D match, TRBD1 (5 bases). Between the trimmed V and J ends, which lost 1 base and 9 bases, there was a span of 15 bases. Germline V gene lookup returns CDR1 MDHEN and CDR2 SYDVKM. The CDR3 extends over 14 amino acids. The CDR3 spells CASSLFFGLGRYTF. The CDR3 bases are TGTGCCAGCAGTTTATTTTTCGGTCTGGGGCGCTACACCTTC.

This chain joins TRBV10-3 and TRBJ2-7; no definite D call. The CDR3 extends over 11 amino acids. The V end was cut by 5 bases, the J end by 2 bases, with 4 bases between. CDR1 ENHRY and CDR2 SYGVKD come from the germline V gene. Here the CDR3 DNA reads TGTGCCATCAGTACTCCCTACGAGCAGTACTTC. Translation gives CAISTPYEQYF.